This passage covers 3 T cell receptor beta chains from one sample sequenced in a study of cytomegalovirus exposure and HLA in healthy donors. In the PCR, 60 Vbeta and 13 Jbeta primers were used. Produced via immunoSEQ multiplex PCR; TCRdb's table is partial and in-frame only. The sample includes about 180,000 clones, around 79% of them seen just once. Sequenced sample: PBMCs. These receptors all stem from a man in his forties in good health and CMV-seropositive.

The rearrangement uses TRBV9 and TRBJ2-3; 10 positions match TRBD2. From germline, CDR1 is SGDLS and CDR2 YYNGEE. J gave up 0 bases and V 3 bases, and 7 bases lay outside the gene matches. The CDR3 has 17 residues. CDR3 sequence reads: CASSAPPTSGSTDTQYF. The CDR3 DNA follows: TGTGCCAGCAGCGCCCCTCCGACTAGCGGGAGCACAGATACGCAGTATTTT.

The rearrangement links TRBV7-6 to TRBJ2-7; maybe TRBD2 (5 bases). Trimming took 5 bases from V and 0 from J, leaving 17 bases between them. The CDR3 totals 16 residues. The germline CDR1 and CDR2 sequences are SGHVS and FNYEAQ. The CDR3 bases are TGTGCCAGCAGCCCCGGGGTAGCTGAGAGCTCCTACGAGCAGTACTTC. Its protein is CASSPGVAESSYEQYF.

The V gene is TRBV11-3, the J gene TRBJ2-6; 7 bases map to TRBD2. V dropped 3 bases and J dropped 0; count of bases not matched to a gene: 2. The germline V gene has CDR1 SGHNT and CDR2 YENEEA. The CDR3 consists of 16 residues. CDR3 sequence: CASSLGGSSGANVLTF. The CDR3 bases are TGTGCCAGCAGCTTGGGAGGGAGCTCTGGGGCCAACGTCCTGACTTTC.